The next 6 T cell receptor beta chains were all read from a single sample in a study of T-cell memory formation after mild COVID-19. TCRdb reanalysed the 5' RACE reads using MiXCR and keeps one entry per CDR3 protein. The sample has about 400,000 distinct CDR3 sequences, 23% seen once. Specimen: PBMCs or a T cell subset sorted from them (not recorded which). These receptors came from an adult woman who had mild COVID-19 (a few samples of this study predate the infection). Cell type and time point are not known.

This clonotype was counted between two and nine times. This chain joins TRBV25-1 and TRBJ2-7, with TRBD2 identical over 7 bases. The CDR3 spans 13 residues. Germline CDR1 and CDR2: MGHDK and SYGVNS. Losses at the gene ends were 5 bases for V and 1 base for J; bases not matched to a gene: 2. The DNA of the CDR3 is TGTGCCAGCAGTTGGGGGGGGTCCTACGAGCAGTACTTC. Protein sequence: CASSWGGSYEQYF.

This clonotype occurred once. V usage is TRBV13 and J usage is TRBJ1-1; D unclear. The CDR3 totals 15 residues. Trimming removed 3 bases at V and 1 base at J, with 12 bases between. Germline CDR1 and CDR2: PRHDT and FYEKMQ (reference sequence). Written as DNA, the CDR3 is TGTGCCAGCAGCTTTATAGCCCTGAGGAACACTGAAGCTTTCTTT. It translates to CASSFIALRNTEAFF.

This clonotype was observed once. This chain connects TRBV11-1 to TRBJ2-5; the D gene is possibly TRBD1 (6 bases). The CDR3 extends over 15 amino acids. V was clipped by 1 base and J by 4 bases, with 13 bases between them. Germline CDR1 reads SGHAT; CDR2 reads FQDESV (reference sequence). Written as DNA, the CDR3 is TGTGCCAGCAGCTTAGAAACAGGGATCGGAGAGACCCAGTACTTC. It is translated as CASSLETGIGETQYF.

This clonotype came up many times. V is TRBV7-3 and J is TRBJ2-6, with a weak D call TRBD2 (5 bases). Germline loops: CDR1 SGHTA, CDR2 FQGTGA. V dropped 7 bases and J dropped 1 base, with 8 bases sitting between them. CDR3 length: 14 amino acids. CDR3 sequence reads: CASTRESGANVLTF. CDR3 nucleotides: TGTGCCAGCACCCGGGAATCTGGGGCCAACGTCCTGACTTTC.

The rearrangement uses TRBV29-1 and TRBJ2-6; 12 bases are shared with TRBD1. CDR1 is SQVTM and CDR2 is ANQGSEA in the germline V gene. CDR3 length: 19 residues. After removal of 5 bases from V and 2 bases from J, the junction contained 13 bases not matched to a gene. The DNA for the CDR3 is TGCAGCGTTTCCGCGTGGGACAGGGGGCGAGGACCTGGGGCCAACGTCCTGACTTTC. As protein: CSVSAWDRGRGPGANVLTF.

V gene TRBV28 combines with J gene TRBJ2-1; no reliable D call. Germline V lookup: CDR1 MDHEN, CDR2 SYDVKM. The V end was cut by 7 bases, the J end by 10 bases, with 11 bases between. CDR3 size: 11 residues. Here the CDR3 DNA reads TGTGCCAGCACTAAGACCCAAGAGCAGTTCTTC. Amino acid sequence: CASTKTQEQFF.